Listed here are 26 T cell receptor beta chains from one sample, sequenced in a study of T-cell reconstitution after alpha-beta-depleted transplantation in children. A TCRbeta library incorporating unique molecular identifiers was prepared. TCRdb re-derived calls from the PCR reads in MiXCR, one entry per CDR3 protein. The data contain around 300,000 distinct CDR3 sequences, around 10% of them singletons. The input for sequencing was PBMCs, taken before TCRalphabeta/CD19-depleted stem cell transplant. These TCRs come from a boy under three years old with acute myeloid leukemia, due to receive a stem cell transplant.

Worth noting for this clonotype: At one of its ends the junction is not consistent with the germline gene, which may arise from a read error. The chain recombines TRBV29-1 with TRBJ1-1; no clear D gene. The CDR3 has 13 residues. Germline CDR1 SQVTM, CDR2 ANQGSEA. The chain's CDR3 is CSVEGFGNTEAFF. CDR3 DNA sequence: TGCAGCGTGGAAGGTTTCGGGAACACTGAAGCTTTCTTT.

Ten or more counts support this clonotype. The chain uses TRBV20-1 and TRBJ1-4, with D maybe TRBD1 (6 bases). The germline V gene encodes CDR1 DFQATT and CDR2 SNEGSKA (reference sequence). CDR3 length: 15 amino acids. Trimming took 6 bases from V and 8 from J, leaving 22 bases between them. In nucleotides, the CDR3 is TGCAGTGCGTTGAACAGGGCCTTCCTGGGGGAAAAACTGTTTTTT. Encoded protein: CSALNRAFLGEKLFF.

A word on this clonotype: A much larger clone is a single base away; this may be a read error. The CDR3 region has the DNA TGTGCCATCAGTGAGTTAAAGAACAGGGGCCCGGGGGAGCAGTACGTC. Encoded protein: CAISELKNRGPGEQYV. The chain recombines TRBV10-3 with TRBJ2-7; 7 positions match TRBD1. V lost 1 base to trimming and J lost 7 bases; unmatched junction nucleotides: 13. This CDR3 comprises 16 residues. Looked up from germline, CDR1 is ENHRY and CDR2 is SYGVKD.

In its sample, this clonotype was seen a few times. The genes are TRBV29-1 and TRBJ2-1; a possible D gene is TRBD2 (6 bases). The V end lost 1 base, the J end lost 12 bases, and 16 bases lay between the germline ends. The CDR3 loop spans 13 amino acids. CDR1 is SQVTM, CDR2 ANQGSEA, per germline. The CDR3 bases are TGCAGCGTTGAAGGTAGGACTACAGTACGGCAGTTCTTC. Translation gives CSVEGRTTVRQFF.

This clonotype showed up just a few times. The V call is TRBV12-3 or TRBV12-4, the J call TRBJ2-7; no definite D call. The V end was cut by 1 base, the J end by 5 bases, with 12 bases between. This CDR3 is built from 14 residues. The DNA of the CDR3 is TGTGCCAGCAGTTTAGACCTGACACCCCACGAGCAGTACTTC. Translation gives CASSLDLTPHEQYF.

This clonotype was seen a handful of times. This chain links TRBV5-5 with TRBJ1-3; D unclear. This CDR3 contains 15 residues. The germline V gene encodes CDR1 SGHKS and CDR2 YYEKEE (reference sequence). The ends were cut back, 2 bases at V and 0 bases at J, with 9 bases in the middle. CDR3 loop: CASSFASGSGNTIYF. The CDR3 DNA sequence: TGTGCCAGCAGCTTCGCATCCGGCTCTGGAAACACCATATATTTT.

V usage is TRBV7-3 and J usage is TRBJ2-1, with D perhaps matching TRBD1 (5 bases). Germline CDR1 reads SGHTA; CDR2 reads FQGTGA. The CDR3 sequence is 14 residues long. V lost 1 base, J lost 7 bases, and 11 bases lay in between. The CDR3 is CASSLNPGPNEQFF. The CDR3, as DNA: TGTGCCAGCAGCTTAAATCCAGGGCCAAATGAGCAGTTCTTC. Drawing the rest from reference TRBV7-3 and TRBJ2-1, the complete variable domain is GAGVSQTPSNKVTEKGKYVELRCDPISGHTALYWYRQSLGQGPEFLIYFQGTGAADDSGLPNDRFFAVRPEGSVSTLKIQRTERGDSAVYLCASSLNPGPNEQFFGPGTRLTVL.

This clonotype was seen a handful of times. The chain combines TRBV20-1 with TRBJ2-7; D is possibly TRBD2 (5 bases). Germline CDR1 and CDR2: DFQATT and SNEGSKA (reference sequence). The CDR3 sequence is 18 residues long. V was clipped by 0 bases and J by 4 bases, with 25 bases between them. In DNA form, the CDR3 reads TGCAGTGCTAGAGATCTGCGGGTCGCGCGGTCCCCCTCTTACGAGCAGTACTTC. This sequence encodes CSARDLRVARSPSYEQYF.

This clonotype has at least ten counts. The V and J genes are TRBV24-1 and TRBJ2-5; 7 bases are a match to TRBD1. Germline CDR1 reads KGHDR; CDR2 reads SFDVKD. There are 17 residues in the CDR3. With V trimmed by 2 bases and J by 1 base, 9 bases remained unmatched. This CDR3 reads CATSDSWDSVSQETQYF. CDR3 DNA: TGTGCCACCAGTGATTCCTGGGACAGCGTAAGCCAAGAGACCCAGTACTTC.

This clonotype was found many times. The chain is built from TRBV27 and TRBJ2-3; 7 positions match TRBD1. This CDR3 region has 16 residues. Per the germline V gene, CDR1 is MNHEY and CDR2 is SMNVEV (reference sequence). Trimming cost V 2 bases and J 2 bases; bases outside gene matches: 7. The CDR3 DNA reads as TGTGCCAGCAGTTTAGTTGGACAGGCAGCCACAGATACGCAGTATTTT. Its protein is CASSLVGQAATDTQYF.

This clonotype was recorded at least ten times. This chain joins TRBV27 and TRBJ1-5; 11 bases align to TRBD1. The ends lost 0 bases at V and 11 bases at J; junction bases unmatched: 15. CDR3 length equals 18 residues. Per germline, CDR1 MNHEY and CDR2 SMNVEV (reference sequence). CDR3 sequence reads: CASSLSYPGTGGGYAQHF. DNA of the CDR3: TGTGCCAGCAGTTTATCGTATCCCGGGACAGGGGGTGGATATGCCCAGCATTTT.

This clonotype was detected ten times or more. V and J are TRBV24-1 and TRBJ2-7, with D perhaps matching TRBD2 (6 bases). Per germline, CDR1 KGHDR and CDR2 SFDVKD. V was trimmed by 2 bases and J by 6 bases, leaving 10 bases between them. The CDR3 is 13 residues long. The CDR3 loop is CATSDSGTREQYF. The CDR3 DNA is TGTGCCACCAGTGATTCCGGGACTCGCGAGCAGTACTTC.

This clonotype was detected many times. The chain is built from TRBV20-1 and TRBJ1-1; 7 bases map to TRBD1. Per germline, CDR1 DFQATT and CDR2 SNEGSKA (reference sequence). The CDR3 totals 14 residues. The V gene end was trimmed by 0 bases and the J gene end by 3 bases; junction bases not matched to a gene: 4. The CDR3 DNA sequence: TGCAGTGCTAGAGACGGACAGGTACACACTGAAGCTTTCTTT. It specifies CSARDGQVHTEAFF.

There are many counts of this clonotype. The chain uses TRBV11-2 and TRBJ1-5; maybe TRBD1 (5 bases). This CDR3 comprises 14 residues. The V and J ends lost 2 bases and 7 bases respectively, with 12 bases between them. CDR1 and CDR2 from the germline V gene are SGHAT and FQNNGV. CDR3 in DNA: TGTGCCAGCAGCTTAACCCAGGGAGGACAGCCCCAGCATTTT. Protein product: CASSLTQGGQPQHF. Full variable domain (outside the CDR3, taken from reference TRBV11-2 and TRBJ1-5): EAGVAQSPRYKIIEKRQSVAFWCNPISGHATLYWYQQILGQGPKLLIQFQNNGVVDDSQLPKDRFSAERLKGVDSTLKIQPAKLEDSAVYLCASSLTQGGQPQHFGDGTRLSIL.

On this clonotype itself: With a much larger clone just one base away, this may be a read error. The chain carries TRBV29-1 and TRBJ2-7; D might be TRBD1 (5 bases). The CDR3 is 12 residues long. In germline, CDR1 is SQVTM, CDR2 ANQGSEA. The CDR3 DNA reads as TGCAGCGTGTATTCGACAGCCTACCAGCAGTACTTC. Its protein product is CSVYSTAYQQYF.

The sample holds many counts of this clonotype. The chain couples TRBV12-3 or TRBV12-4 to TRBJ2-3; D is uncertain. The ends were cut back, 6 bases at V and 1 base at J, with 5 bases in the middle. The CDR3 contains 12 residues. CDR3 sequence reads: CASRDGTDTQYF. CDR3 in DNA: TGTGCCAGCAGGGACGGCACAGATACGCAGTATTTT.

This clonotype was counted many times. This chain joins TRBV10-3 and TRBJ2-2, with D uncertain. The CDR3 spans 13 residues. The germline gives CDR1 ENHRY, CDR2 SYGVKD. V was clipped by 9 bases and J by 3 bases, with 11 bases between them. CDR3 nucleotide sequence: TGTGCCATTACACCCGAGGACACCGGGGAGCTGTTTTTT. The encoded protein is CAITPEDTGELFF.

This clonotype was seen many times. The chain links TRBV20-1 to TRBJ2-3, with TRBD1 identical over 8 bases. The CDR3 runs to 14 residues. After removal of 0 bases from V and 4 bases from J, the junction contained 3 bases not matched to a gene. Germline CDR1 DFQATT, CDR2 SNEGSKA (reference sequence). The CDR3 sequence is CSARDQGASDTQYF. In DNA, the CDR3 is TGCAGTGCTAGAGACCAGGGGGCATCAGATACGCAGTATTTT.

This clonotype was recorded many times. The chain couples TRBV11-2 to TRBJ2-7; 10 bases are a match to TRBD1. Per germline, CDR1 SGHAT and CDR2 FQNNGV. V lost 3 bases to trimming and J lost 5 bases; unmatched junction nucleotides: 7. CDR3 length equals 15 residues. CDR3 residues: CASSLMGQGLNEQYF. The CDR3, as DNA: TGTGCCAGCAGCTTGATGGGACAGGGGCTGAACGAGCAGTACTTC.

This chain connects TRBV7-3 to TRBJ2-3; D possibly corresponds to TRBD1 (6 bases). The germline CDR1 and CDR2 sequences are SGHTA and FQGTGA. Trimming removed 2 bases at V and 0 bases at J, with 9 bases between. The CDR3 covers 15 residues. The CDR3 nucleotides are TGTGCCAGCAGCTTATCGGGACAAAGCACAGATACGCAGTATTTT. Translating gives CASSLSGQSTDTQYF.

Turning to this clonotype: This clone may be a read error of a much larger clone one base away. The chain recombines TRBV6-6 with TRBJ2-7; unclear D gene. Per the germline V gene, CDR1 is MNHNY and CDR2 is SVGAGI (reference sequence). Trimming took 2 bases from V and 3 from J, leaving 5 bases between them. The CDR3 loop spans 12 amino acids. The CDR3 region is CASSYTGYEQYF. The DNA for the CDR3 is TGTGCCAGCAGTTACACGGGCTACGAGCAGTACTTC.

This clonotype has ten or more counts. CDR3 loop: CASSQGDRAGDEQYF. The CDR3 bases are TGTGCCAGCAGCCAAGGGGACAGGGCAGGAGACGAGCAGTACTTC. V usage is TRBV3-1 and J usage is TRBJ2-7, with 9 bases aligning to TRBD1. J lost 5 bases, V lost 1 base, and 6 bases had no gene match. The CDR3 totals 15 residues. Germline CDR1 LGHDT, CDR2 YNNKEL (reference sequence).

This sequence joins TRBV11-2 and TRBJ2-3; 7 bases align to TRBD1. The V gene end was trimmed by 4 bases and the J gene end by 4 bases; junction bases not matched to a gene: 5. The CDR3 spans 14 residues. The germline CDR1 and CDR2 sequences are SGHAT and FQNNGV. Written as DNA, the CDR3 is TGTGCCAGCAGCTCTTCCCAGGGGGCAGATACGCAGTATTTT. Encoded protein: CASSSSQGADTQYF.

V usage is TRBV7-9 and J usage is TRBJ1-2, with no clear D. Trimming took 5 bases from V and 8 from J, leaving 9 bases between them. CDR3 length equals 11 residues. The V gene's germline CDR1 is SEHNR and CDR2 FQNEAQ (reference sequence). The CDR3 sequence is CASSPREGYTF. The CDR3 bases are TGTGCCAGCAGCCCCCGAGAAGGCTACACCTTC.

This clonotype appeared a few times. V usage is TRBV7-9 and J usage is TRBJ2-7, with D possibly TRBD2 on 5 matching bases. With 5 bases removed from V and 7 bases from J, the gap between germline ends came to 15 bases. Germline lookup yields CDR1 SEHNR and CDR2 FQNEAQ (reference sequence). This CDR3 is built from 13 residues. In DNA, the CDR3 is TGTGCCAGCAGCCCTAAGATGGAGCGGGAGCAGTACTTC. Its translation: CASSPKMEREQYF. Filled out from reference TRBV7-9 and TRBJ2-7, the complete variable domain reads DTGVSQNPRHKITKRGQNVTFRCDPISEHNRLYWYRQTLGQGPEFLTYFQNEAQLEKSRLLSDRFSAERPKGSFSTLEIQRTEQGDSAMYLCASSPKMEREQYFGPGTRLTVT.

The gene calls are TRBV5-4 and TRBJ2-7; possibly TRBD1 for D (5 bases). The V and J ends lost 4 bases and 3 bases respectively, with 14 bases between them. The germline gives CDR1 SGHNT, CDR2 YYREEE (reference sequence). The CDR3 spans 14 residues. CDR3 nucleotides: TGTGCCAGCAGCAGCAGGGTTTTTGTCTACGAGCAGTACTTC. Translated, it gives CASSSRVFVYEQYF.